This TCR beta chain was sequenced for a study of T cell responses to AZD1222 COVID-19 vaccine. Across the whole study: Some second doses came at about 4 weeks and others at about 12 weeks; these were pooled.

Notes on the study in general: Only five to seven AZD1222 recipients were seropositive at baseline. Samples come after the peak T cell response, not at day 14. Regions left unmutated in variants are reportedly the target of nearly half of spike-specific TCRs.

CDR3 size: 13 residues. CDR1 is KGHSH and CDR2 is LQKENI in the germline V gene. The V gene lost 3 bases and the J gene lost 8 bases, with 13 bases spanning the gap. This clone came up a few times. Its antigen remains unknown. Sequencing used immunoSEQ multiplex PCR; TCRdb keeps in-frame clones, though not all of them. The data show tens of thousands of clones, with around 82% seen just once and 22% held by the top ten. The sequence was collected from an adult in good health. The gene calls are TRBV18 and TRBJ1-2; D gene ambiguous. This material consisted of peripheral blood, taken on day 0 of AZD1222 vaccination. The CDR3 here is CASSPWGFGGYTF. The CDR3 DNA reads TGTGCCAGCTCACCTTGGGGATTTGGCGGCTACACCTTC.